This T cell receptor (beta chain) was captured by sequencing in a study of low-dose radiotherapy and immunotherapy resistance in tumors. The CDR3 spans 19 residues. Germline V gene data show CDR1 as SGHDN and CDR2 as FVKESK. Between the trimmed V and J ends, which lost 0 bases and 5 bases, there was a span of 22 bases. This clonotype came up many times. First-strand cDNA used TRAV- and TRBV-specific primers, covering alpha and beta chains. The authors amplified TCRs for approximately 20 PCR cycles with a constant-region primer and a V-primer adapter. From the reads, TCRdb called clonotypes with MiXCR, one entry per CDR3 protein. The sample includes around 100,000 distinct CDR3 sequences, about a fifth seen only once; the top ten take about 4%. Time point described: after trial treatment. Indicated treatment: LDRT plus nivolumab, ipilimumab, low-dose cyclophosphamide and aspirin (RACIN trial).

The rearrangement links TRBV14 to TRBJ2-2; D is tentatively TRBD1 or TRBD2 (6 bases each). The sequences come from PBMCs, collected after low-dose radiotherapy plus immunotherapy. This clonotype was obtained from a male donor with prostate cancer. CDR3 loop: CASSQEGQLEGLETGELFF. The CDR3 DNA is TGTGCCAGCAGCCAAGAAGGACAGCTGGAGGGTCTGGAGACCGGGGAGCTGTTTTTT. The whole variable domain, filled in from reference TRBV14 and TRBJ2-2, reads EAGVTQFPSHSVIEKGQTVTLRCDPISGHDNLYWYRRVMGKEIKFLLHFVKESKQDESGMPNNRFLAERTGGTYSTLKVQPAELEDSGVYFCASSQEGQLEGLETGELFFGEGSRLTVL.